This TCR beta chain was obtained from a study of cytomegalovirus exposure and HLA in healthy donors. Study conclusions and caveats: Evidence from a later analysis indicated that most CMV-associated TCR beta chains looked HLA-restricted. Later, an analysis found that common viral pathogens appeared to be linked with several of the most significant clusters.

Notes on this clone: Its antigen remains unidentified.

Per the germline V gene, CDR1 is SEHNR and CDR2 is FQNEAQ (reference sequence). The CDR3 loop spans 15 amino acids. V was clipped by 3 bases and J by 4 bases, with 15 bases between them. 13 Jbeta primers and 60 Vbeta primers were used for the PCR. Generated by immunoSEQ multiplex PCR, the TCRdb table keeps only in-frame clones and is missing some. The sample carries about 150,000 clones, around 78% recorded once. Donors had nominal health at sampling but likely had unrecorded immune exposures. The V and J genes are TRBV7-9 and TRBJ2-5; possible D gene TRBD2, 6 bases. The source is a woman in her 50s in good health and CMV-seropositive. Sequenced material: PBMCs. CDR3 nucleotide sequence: TGTGCCAGCAGCTTCGGCTCGGTGGGGGGAGAGACCCAGTACTTC. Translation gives CASSFGSVGGETQYF. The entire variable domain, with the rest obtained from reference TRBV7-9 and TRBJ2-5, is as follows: DTGVSQNPRHKITKRGQNVTFRCDPISEHNRLYWYRQTLGQGPEFLTYFQNEAQLEKSRLLSDRFSAERPKGSFSTLEIQRTEQGDSAMYLCASSFGSVGGETQYFGPGTRLLVL.